Listed below are T cell receptor beta chains from one sample, sequenced in a study of shared clonotypes between healthy human individuals. Profiling relied on immunoSEQ multiplex PCR, and the TCRdb table lists in-frame clones only, not all of them. The sample has 600,000 to 750,000 clones; about 78% are singletons. Sequencing input: memory CD4+ T cells sorted from blood. The source is a woman aged 25 to 45 in good health. Each CDR3 is given with its conserved first and last residue. The D gene is left open where the match is weak. Expanded clones get a size class; other rows say once, few or many, or leave the size out.

CDR3nt: TGTGCCAGCAGTACTTACCGGGACTCGTTTGTGTCAGATACGCAGTATTTT
CDR3aa: CASSTYRDSFVSDTQYF
len: 17
d_gene: .
v_gene: TRBV7-2
abundance: .
j_gene: TRBJ2-3

CDR3nt: TGCGCCAGCAGCCAAACTAGCTTTCGTTTGAATGAGCAGTTCTTC
CDR3aa: CASSQTSFRLNEQFF
len: 15
d_gene: .
v_gene: TRBV4-1
abundance: .
j_gene: TRBJ2-1

CDR3nt: TGTGCCTGGAGGTTGGGGGGCCGCACAGATACGCAGTATTTT
CDR3aa: CAWRLGGRTDTQYF
len: 14
d_gene: .
v_gene: TRBV30
abundance: .
j_gene: TRBJ2-3

CDR3nt: TGTGCCAGCAGCTTGGATATGGCCAGAGCCTCTGGAAACACCATATATTTT
CDR3aa: CASSLDMARASGNTIYF
len: 17
d_gene: .
v_gene: TRBV5-6
abundance: .
j_gene: TRBJ1-3

CDR3nt: TGTGCCAGCAGTTTAGTAGTGGGGGGTAATTTGAACACTGAAGCTTTCTTT
CDR3aa: CASSLVVGGNLNTEAFF
len: 17
d_gene: .
v_gene: TRBV28
abundance: .
j_gene: TRBJ1-1

CDR3nt: TGTGCCAGCAGCTTAACGGAGACCCAGTACTTC
CDR3aa: CASSLTETQYF
len: 11
d_gene: .
v_gene: TRBV7-9
abundance: .
j_gene: TRBJ2-5

CDR3nt: TGTGCCAGCAGTTATACGCTAGGTGTCGGGGAGCTGTTTTTT
CDR3aa: CASSYTLGVGELFF
len: 14
d_gene: .
v_gene: TRBV6-5
abundance: once
j_gene: TRBJ2-2

CDR3nt: TGTGCCAGCAGTTTGAGGAGCGGGCACACAGATACGCAGTATTTT
CDR3aa: CASSLRSGHTDTQYF
len: 15
d_gene: .
v_gene: TRBV28
abundance: .
j_gene: TRBJ2-3

CDR3nt: TGTGCCAGCAGCCCCTCGACAGCGAACCTCGGCGGCTACACCTTC
CDR3aa: CASSPSTANLGGYTF
len: 15
d_gene: .
v_gene: TRBV2
abundance: .
j_gene: TRBJ1-2

CDR3nt: TGTGCCAGCAGCCCAGGCTATGGTCATGAGCAGTTCTTC
CDR3aa: CASSPGYGHEQFF
len: 13
d_gene: .
v_gene: TRBV7-7
abundance: few
j_gene: TRBJ2-1

CDR3nt: TGCGCCAGCAGCTTCTTCTGGGATTTGAACACTGAAGCTTTCTTT
CDR3aa: CASSFFWDLNTEAFF
len: 15
d_gene: .
v_gene: TRBV5-1
abundance: .
j_gene: TRBJ1-1

CDR3nt: TGTGCCAGCAGCCCTGGGACCGCCTGGGGCTACACCTTC
CDR3aa: CASSPGTAWGYTF
len: 13
d_gene: .
v_gene: TRBV5-8
abundance: .
j_gene: TRBJ1-2

CDR3nt: TGTGCCAGCAGCCCGTTGGGTGGCAAAAACATTCAGTACTTC
CDR3aa: CASSPLGGKNIQYF
len: 14
d_gene: .
v_gene: TRBV11-2
abundance: many
j_gene: TRBJ2-4

CDR3nt: TGTGCCAGCAGCTACAATTACGGGGGGAATCAGCCCCAGCATTTT
CDR3aa: CASSYNYGGNQPQHF
len: 15
d_gene: .
v_gene: TRBV5-8
abundance: .
j_gene: TRBJ1-5

CDR3nt: TGTGCCAGCGAACAAACCGGGCAGGGGGGCTACGAGCAGTACTTC
CDR3aa: CASEQTGQGGYEQYF
len: 15
d_gene: .
v_gene: TRBV5-6
abundance: .
j_gene: TRBJ2-7

CDR3nt: TGTGCCAGCTCACCCAACGGGATGGACGAGCAGTACTTC
CDR3aa: CASSPNGMDEQYF
len: 13
d_gene: .
v_gene: TRBV18
abundance: many
j_gene: TRBJ2-7

CDR3nt: TGTGCCAGCAGCATGACAGGGGGTTATACTGAAGCTTTCTTT
CDR3aa: CASSMTGGYTEAFF
len: 14
d_gene: TRBD1
v_gene: TRBV27
abundance: .
j_gene: TRBJ1-1

CDR3nt: TGTGCCAGCTCACGGGGACAGACTGAAAAACTGTTTTTT
CDR3aa: CASSRGQTEKLFF
len: 13
d_gene: TRBD1
v_gene: TRBV18
abundance: .
j_gene: TRBJ1-4

CDR3nt: TGTGCCAGCAGCATGCGTCGACAGGGACATCAGCCCCAGCATTTT
CDR3aa: CASSMRRQGHQPQHF
len: 15
d_gene: .
v_gene: TRBV21-1
abundance: once
j_gene: TRBJ1-5

CDR3nt: TGCGCCAGCAGCCAAGGGGCCGGGACAGGGGGCCCCAGCTCCTACAATGAGCAGTTCTTC
CDR3aa: CASSQGAGTGGPSSYNEQFF
len: 20
d_gene: TRBD1
v_gene: TRBV4-1
abundance: once
j_gene: TRBJ2-1

CDR3nt: TGTGCCAGCTCACCTAGACAGGGCGACACCGGGGAGCTGTTTTTT
CDR3aa: CASSPRQGDTGELFF
len: 15
d_gene: TRBD1
v_gene: TRBV18
abundance: .
j_gene: TRBJ2-2

CDR3nt: TGTGCCAGTAGTTCTACAGGGGATCTCAATGAGCAGTTCTTC
CDR3aa: CASSSTGDLNEQFF
len: 14
d_gene: TRBD1
v_gene: TRBV19
abundance: .
j_gene: TRBJ2-1

CDR3nt: TGTGCCAGCAGTGACTCGGGTCTTGGTGGCTACACCTTC
CDR3aa: CASSDSGLGGYTF
len: 13
d_gene: .
v_gene: TRBV2
abundance: .
j_gene: TRBJ1-2

CDR3nt: TGTGCCTGGAGCTGGGACCCAAGCTCTGGAAACACCATATATTTT
CDR3aa: CAWSWDPSSGNTIYF
len: 15
d_gene: .
v_gene: TRBV30
abundance: few
j_gene: TRBJ1-3

CDR3nt: TGCGCCAGCAGCCAAGAGGGGCCGAGGATCGGGCCCTCCGGGGCCAACGTCCTGACTTTC
CDR3aa: CASSQEGPRIGPSGANVLTF
len: 20
d_gene: .
v_gene: TRBV4-1
abundance: .
j_gene: TRBJ2-6

CDR3nt: TGTGCCAGCAGTTCATCAGGGGACCAGCCCCAGCATTTT
CDR3aa: CASSSSGDQPQHF
len: 13
d_gene: .
v_gene: TRBV7-9
abundance: once
j_gene: TRBJ1-5

CDR3nt: TGTGCCAGCACGCTAGAAGAGACCCAGTACTTC
CDR3aa: CASTLEETQYF
len: 11
d_gene: .
v_gene: TRBV2
abundance: few
j_gene: TRBJ2-5

CDR3nt: TGTGCCAGCGAAAAGTCCCCGCGTGGCTACACCTTC
CDR3aa: CASEKSPRGYTF
len: 12
d_gene: .
v_gene: TRBV28
abundance: once
j_gene: TRBJ1-2

CDR3nt: TGTGCCAGCAGCAAGCAGGAGGTCGGGGCGCAGTTCTTC
CDR3aa: CASSKQEVGAQFF
len: 13
d_gene: .
v_gene: TRBV14
abundance: once
j_gene: TRBJ2-1

CDR3nt: TGTGCCAGCTCACCGATCGGGACAGGGGGCGCGGCCATTCAGTACTTC
CDR3aa: CASSPIGTGGAAIQYF
len: 16
d_gene: TRBD1
v_gene: TRBV18
abundance: .
j_gene: TRBJ2-4

CDR3nt: TGTGCCAGCAGCCAAGAGCTAGGTTCTGTGTCCTACAATGAGCAGTTCTTC
CDR3aa: CASSQELGSVSYNEQFF
len: 17
d_gene: .
v_gene: TRBV14
abundance: once
j_gene: TRBJ2-1

CDR3nt: TGTGCCAGCCTTTCTAGCGGGAGAGAGACCCAGTACTTC
CDR3aa: CASLSSGRETQYF
len: 13
d_gene: TRBD2
v_gene: TRBV6-1
abundance: few
j_gene: TRBJ2-5

CDR3nt: TGCGCCAGCAGCTTTTCATCAGCGGGTTACAATGAGCAGTTCTTC
CDR3aa: CASSFSSAGYNEQFF
len: 15
d_gene: .
v_gene: TRBV5-1
abundance: .
j_gene: TRBJ2-1

CDR3nt: TGTGCCAGCAGTGAAGATTTGTTTTACTATGGCTACACCTTC
CDR3aa: CASSEDLFYYGYTF
len: 14
d_gene: .
v_gene: TRBV2
abundance: .
j_gene: TRBJ1-2

CDR3nt: TGCGCCAGCAGCCCCGGTCGGTCAATCACAGATACGCAGTATTTT
CDR3aa: CASSPGRSITDTQYF
len: 15
d_gene: .
v_gene: TRBV10-1
abundance: once
j_gene: TRBJ2-3

CDR3nt: TGTGCCACCAGCAAAGGACAGGGAGAAGGCTACACCTTC
CDR3aa: CATSKGQGEGYTF
len: 13
d_gene: TRBD1
v_gene: TRBV15
abundance: .
j_gene: TRBJ1-2

CDR3nt: TGTGCCAGCTACGCTCCAGGGAGAAACACTGAAGCTTTCTTT
CDR3aa: CASYAPGRNTEAFF
len: 14
d_gene: .
v_gene: TRBV18
abundance: .
j_gene: TRBJ1-1

CDR3nt: TGCGCCAGCAGCCCTGGGACAGGGGGCGCGGGGTTCGTTGAAGCTTTCTTT
CDR3aa: CASSPGTGGAGFVEAFF
len: 17
d_gene: TRBD1
v_gene: TRBV5-1
abundance: many
j_gene: TRBJ1-1

CDR3nt: TGTGCCAGAGGACTAGCGGATTACAATGAGCAGTTCTTC
CDR3aa: CARGLADYNEQFF
len: 13
d_gene: .
v_gene: TRBV21-1
abundance: .
j_gene: TRBJ2-1

CDR3nt: TGTGCCAGCAGTAAACAGGTCTCAAATGAAAAACTGTTTTTT
CDR3aa: CASSKQVSNEKLFF
len: 14
d_gene: .
v_gene: TRBV28
abundance: .
j_gene: TRBJ1-4

CDR3nt: TGTGCCAGCTCACCAAGGCCCCAGAACACTGAAGCTTTCTTT
CDR3aa: CASSPRPQNTEAFF
len: 14
d_gene: .
v_gene: TRBV18
abundance: .
j_gene: TRBJ1-1

CDR3nt: TGTGCCAGCAGCTCTGGGACAGCCCAAGAGACCCAGTACTTC
CDR3aa: CASSSGTAQETQYF
len: 14
d_gene: TRBD1
v_gene: TRBV5-4
abundance: once
j_gene: TRBJ2-5

CDR3nt: TGCGCCAGCAGCTTGGGGACTAGCGGGAATTGGCAGTACTTC
CDR3aa: CASSLGTSGNWQYF
len: 14
d_gene: TRBD2
v_gene: TRBV5-1
abundance: .
j_gene: TRBJ2-7

CDR3nt: TGTGCCAGCAGTTTACGGGCCGACAGTCTGGAGCAGTTCTTC
CDR3aa: CASSLRADSLEQFF
len: 14
d_gene: .
v_gene: TRBV27
abundance: .
j_gene: TRBJ2-1

CDR3nt: TGTGCCAGCAGTTTAGGGACTAGCGTTGCAGATACGCAGTATTTT
CDR3aa: CASSLGTSVADTQYF
len: 15
d_gene: TRBD2
v_gene: TRBV27
abundance: .
j_gene: TRBJ2-3

CDR3nt: TGTGCCAGCATTGACAGTAACTATGGCTACACCTTC
CDR3aa: CASIDSNYGYTF
len: 12
d_gene: .
v_gene: TRBV6-5
abundance: .
j_gene: TRBJ1-2

CDR3nt: TGTGCCAGCTCACCTCGGGAGGCTTTTACCTACAATGAGCAGTTCTTC
CDR3aa: CASSPREAFTYNEQFF
len: 16
d_gene: TRBD2
v_gene: TRBV18
abundance: few
j_gene: TRBJ2-1

CDR3nt: TGCGCCAGCAGTAGGACAGGGAGCACCGGGGAGACCCAGTACTTC
CDR3aa: CASSRTGSTGETQYF
len: 15
d_gene: TRBD1
v_gene: TRBV5-1
abundance: .
j_gene: TRBJ2-5

CDR3nt: TGTGCCAGTCAAAGGGGGGATAAGAACACTGAAGCTTTCTTT
CDR3aa: CASQRGDKNTEAFF
len: 14
d_gene: .
v_gene: TRBV19
abundance: .
j_gene: TRBJ1-1

CDR3nt: TGTGCCAGCAGCCCCCCTAGCACAGATACGCAGTATTTT
CDR3aa: CASSPPSTDTQYF
len: 13
d_gene: .
v_gene: TRBV9
abundance: .
j_gene: TRBJ2-3

CDR3nt: TGTGCCAGCAGTGAGGGGACTAGCGGGATCACCGGGGAGCTGTTTTTT
CDR3aa: CASSEGTSGITGELFF
len: 16
d_gene: TRBD2
v_gene: TRBV2
abundance: few
j_gene: TRBJ2-2

CDR3nt: TGTGCCACCAGCAGAGATACCTCACAAGGGGTGGCAGATACGCAGTATTTT
CDR3aa: CATSRDTSQGVADTQYF
len: 17
d_gene: .
v_gene: TRBV15
abundance: .
j_gene: TRBJ2-3

CDR3nt: TGCGCCAGCAGCTTGGTAGAGACCCAGTACTTC
CDR3aa: CASSLVETQYF
len: 11
d_gene: .
v_gene: TRBV5-1
abundance: .
j_gene: TRBJ2-5

CDR3nt: TGTGCCAGTAGTCCCCTGGGGAAAGAGGGCACTGAAGCTTTCTTT
CDR3aa: CASSPLGKEGTEAFF
len: 15
d_gene: .
v_gene: TRBV19
abundance: .
j_gene: TRBJ1-1